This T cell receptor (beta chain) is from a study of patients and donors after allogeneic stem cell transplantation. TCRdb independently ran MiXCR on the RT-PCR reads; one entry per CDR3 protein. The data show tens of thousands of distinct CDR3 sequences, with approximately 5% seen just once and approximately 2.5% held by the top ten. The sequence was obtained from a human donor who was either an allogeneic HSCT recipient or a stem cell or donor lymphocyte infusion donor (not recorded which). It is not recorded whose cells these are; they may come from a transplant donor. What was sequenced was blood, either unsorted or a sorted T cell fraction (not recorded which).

CDR3 sequence reads: CSATNRGSGTDTQYF. The CDR3 DNA reads as TGCAGTGCTACAAACAGGGGATCGGGGACAGATACGCAGTATTTT. V usage is TRBV20-1 and J usage is TRBJ2-3; 7 bases map to TRBD1. Germline CDR1 is DFQATT and CDR2 is SNEGSKA (reference sequence). The CDR3 sequence is 15 residues long. The V gene end was trimmed by 4 bases and the J gene end by 3 bases; junction bases not matched to a gene: 10.